This T cell receptor (beta chain) was retrieved from a study of blood T cell repertoires in COVID-19. Study summary: The United States, Italy and Spain were the sources of the acute and convalescent COVID-19 samples.

The CDR3 runs 15 residues. Germline CDR1 reads LGHNA; CDR2 reads YSLEER. With 5 bases clipped from V and 6 bases from J, the junction kept 12 bases outside the gene matches. In the original processing: The assay estimated nucleated cells by amplifying reference gene primers. Sequencing used immunoSEQ multiplex PCR; TCRdb keeps in-frame clones, though not all of them. V, J and clone size derive from that table, while D and trimming were established from the DNA sequence. The sample lists more than 200,000 clones; 75% to 90% were seen once. This clone showed up just a few times. Input material: peripheral blood. The TCR comes from a young man with active or convalescent COVID-19. The chain combines TRBV4-3 with TRBJ1-2, with 7 bases that match TRBD1. CDR3 amino acids: CASSFRQGRSDGYTF. CDR3 sequence (DNA): TGCGCCAGCAGCTTCCGACAGGGTAGGTCGGATGGCTACACCTTC.